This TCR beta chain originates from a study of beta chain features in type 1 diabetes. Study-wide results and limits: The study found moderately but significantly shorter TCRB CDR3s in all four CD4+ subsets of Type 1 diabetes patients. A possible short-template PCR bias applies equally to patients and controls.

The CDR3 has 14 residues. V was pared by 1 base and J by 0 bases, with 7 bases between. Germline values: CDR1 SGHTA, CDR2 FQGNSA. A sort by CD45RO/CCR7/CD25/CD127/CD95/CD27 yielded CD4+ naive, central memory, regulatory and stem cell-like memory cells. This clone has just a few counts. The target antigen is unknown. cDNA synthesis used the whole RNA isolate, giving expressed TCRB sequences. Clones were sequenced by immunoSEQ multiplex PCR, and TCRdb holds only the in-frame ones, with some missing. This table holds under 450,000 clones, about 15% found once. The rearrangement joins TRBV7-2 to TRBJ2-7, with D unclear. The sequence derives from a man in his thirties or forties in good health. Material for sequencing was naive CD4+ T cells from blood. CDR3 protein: CASSLVWNSYEQYF. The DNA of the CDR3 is TGTGCCAGCAGCTTAGTCTGGAACTCCTACGAGCAGTACTTC.